This T cell receptor beta chain originates from a study of blood T cell repertoires in COVID-19. Study details: The study drew acute and convalescent COVID-19 samples from the United States, Italy and Spain. T cells, B-cell-depleted T cells, or PBMCs provided the cDNA or gDNA that served as material.

Trimming shortened V by 2 bases and J by 7 bases, and 14 bases separated the two germline ends. The CDR3 sequence is 15 residues long. From germline, CDR1 is MDHEN and CDR2 SYDVKM. Using immunoSEQ multiplex PCR, the repertoire was profiled, and TCRdb retains in-frame clones only, with some absent. The sample has almost 250,000 clones, 86% seen once. The sequencing input was peripheral blood. The J gene is TRBJ1-4, the V gene TRBV28, with unresolved D. This clonotype was obtained from a woman aged 60-75 years who had recovered from COVID-19. CDR3 amino acids: CASSLNEGPAEKLFF. In DNA, the CDR3 is TGTGCCAGCAGTTTAAATGAGGGCCCGGCTGAAAAACTGTTTTTT.